The 10 T cell receptor beta chains in this list originate from one sample, sequenced in a study of cytomegalovirus exposure and HLA in healthy donors. Researchers ran the PCR with 60 Vbeta and 13 Jbeta primers. TCRdb keeps only in-frame clones here, not all; method: immunoSEQ multiplex PCR. The sample records about 200,000 clones, approximately 78% being singletons. Sequenced material: PBMCs. These receptors were collected from a woman aged 40-49 years in good health and CMV-seronegative.

The chain joins TRBV7-8 to TRBJ2-1; 7 bases are shared with TRBD2. After removal of 5 bases from V and 12 bases from J, the junction contained 7 bases not matched to a gene. CDR1 and CDR2 from the germline V gene are SGHVS and FQNEAQ. This CDR3 is 12 amino acids long. The CDR3 reads CASSLAREMQFF. For the CDR3, the DNA is TGTGCCAGCAGCCTGGCGCGGGAGATGCAGTTCTTC.

This CDR3 is CASSPSAAPGQVVYEQYF. For the CDR3, the DNA is TGTGCCAGCAGTCCCTCCGCTGCACCGGGACAGGTTGTCTACGAGCAGTACTTC. The genes are TRBV27 and TRBJ2-7; 8 bases agree with TRBD1. There are 18 residues in the CDR3. Germline assignment: CDR1 MNHEY and CDR2 SMNVEV (reference sequence). Unmatched junction bases numbered 18, after V lost 5 bases and J lost 3 bases.

This clone occurred once. J is TRBJ2-5 and V is TRBV5-1; perhaps TRBD2 as D (6 bases). The length of the CDR3 is 17 residues. Germline V gene data show CDR1 as SGHRS and CDR2 as YFSETQ. V was clipped by 0 bases and J by 5 bases, with 20 bases between them. For the CDR3, the DNA is TGCGCCAGCAGCTTGGAGGGGCGGGGAATCGGGCTTGAGACCCAGTACTTC. Its translation is CASSLEGRGIGLETQYF. Together with reference TRBV5-1 and TRBJ2-5, the CDR3 gives the full variable domain: KAGVTQTPRYLIKTRGQQVTLSCSPISGHRSVSWYQQTPGQGLQFLFEYFSETQRNKGNFPGRFSGRQFSNSRSEMNVSTLELGDSALYLCASSLEGRGIGLETQYFGPGTRLLVL.

A word on this clone: The same CDR3 arises from other DNA sequences in this sample as well. The CDR3 DNA is TGTGCCAGCTCACCAGGCCTTTACGAGCAGTACTTC. Encoded protein: CASSPGLYEQYF. V is TRBV18 and J is TRBJ2-7; no clear D. CDR1 is KGHSH and CDR2 is LQKENI in the germline V gene. V lost 2 bases, J lost 4 bases, and 6 bases lay in between. The length of the CDR3 is 12 residues.

This chain connects TRBV6-5 to TRBJ1-4; TRBD1 is a possible D gene (6 bases). The CDR3 has 13 residues. V lost 6 bases, J lost 7 bases, and 12 bases lay in between. From germline, CDR1 is MNHEY and CDR2 SVGAGI. The CDR3 reads CASSRQAGEKLFF. The CDR3 DNA reads as TGTGCCAGCAGCCGACAGGCGGGTGAAAAACTGTTTTTT.

This rearrangement joins TRBV27 to TRBJ1-2; 8 nucleotides match TRBD1. Losses at the gene ends were 6 bases for V and 3 bases for J; bases not matched to a gene: 6. The CDR3 has 14 residues. From germline, CDR1 is MNHEY and CDR2 SMNVEV (reference sequence). CDR3 region: CASSSLQGDYGYTF. In nucleotides, the CDR3 is TGTGCCAGCAGCAGCCTACAGGGGGACTATGGCTACACCTTC.

This chain joins TRBV6-1 and TRBJ2-2; D might be TRBD2 (6 bases). Germline V lookup: CDR1 MNHNS, CDR2 SASEGT. This CDR3 region has 15 residues. V lost 6 bases, J lost 3 bases, and 14 bases lay in between. The CDR3: CASSSRASDTGELFF. The CDR3 nucleotides read TGTGCCAGCAGCTCAAGGGCTAGCGACACCGGGGAGCTGTTTTTT.

V gene TRBV27 combines with J gene TRBJ2-1; 7 bases map to TRBD2. V lost 5 bases and J lost 5; bases outside the gene matches: 12. The germline gives CDR1 MNHEY, CDR2 SMNVEV (reference sequence). The CDR3 spans 16 residues. The CDR3, as DNA: TGTGCCAGCAGTCCCCTCTGGGCGGGAGAGGACAATGAGCAGTTCTTC. This encodes CASSPLWAGEDNEQFF.

This clone is a singleton in its sample. The chain employs TRBV4-1 and TRBJ1-2; D not certain. CDR1 and CDR2 (germline): MGHRA, YSYEKL. The CDR3 covers 14 residues. V lost 1 base to trimming and J lost 4 bases, with 10 bases between them. The CDR3 nucleotides read TGCGCCAGCAGCCAAGTTGAGGTGGGCTATGGCTACACCTTC. Translated: CASSQVEVGYGYTF.

This chain uses TRBV28 with TRBJ2-3, with D maybe TRBD2 (6 bases). This CDR3 contains 15 residues. V lost 5 bases, J lost 5 bases, and 17 bases lay in between. Germline V lookup: CDR1 MDHEN, CDR2 SYDVKM. The CDR3 bases are TGTGCCAGCAGTCGGTTCGGGGGAGCGAGAGATACGCAGTATTTT. Its translation: CASSRFGGARDTQYF.